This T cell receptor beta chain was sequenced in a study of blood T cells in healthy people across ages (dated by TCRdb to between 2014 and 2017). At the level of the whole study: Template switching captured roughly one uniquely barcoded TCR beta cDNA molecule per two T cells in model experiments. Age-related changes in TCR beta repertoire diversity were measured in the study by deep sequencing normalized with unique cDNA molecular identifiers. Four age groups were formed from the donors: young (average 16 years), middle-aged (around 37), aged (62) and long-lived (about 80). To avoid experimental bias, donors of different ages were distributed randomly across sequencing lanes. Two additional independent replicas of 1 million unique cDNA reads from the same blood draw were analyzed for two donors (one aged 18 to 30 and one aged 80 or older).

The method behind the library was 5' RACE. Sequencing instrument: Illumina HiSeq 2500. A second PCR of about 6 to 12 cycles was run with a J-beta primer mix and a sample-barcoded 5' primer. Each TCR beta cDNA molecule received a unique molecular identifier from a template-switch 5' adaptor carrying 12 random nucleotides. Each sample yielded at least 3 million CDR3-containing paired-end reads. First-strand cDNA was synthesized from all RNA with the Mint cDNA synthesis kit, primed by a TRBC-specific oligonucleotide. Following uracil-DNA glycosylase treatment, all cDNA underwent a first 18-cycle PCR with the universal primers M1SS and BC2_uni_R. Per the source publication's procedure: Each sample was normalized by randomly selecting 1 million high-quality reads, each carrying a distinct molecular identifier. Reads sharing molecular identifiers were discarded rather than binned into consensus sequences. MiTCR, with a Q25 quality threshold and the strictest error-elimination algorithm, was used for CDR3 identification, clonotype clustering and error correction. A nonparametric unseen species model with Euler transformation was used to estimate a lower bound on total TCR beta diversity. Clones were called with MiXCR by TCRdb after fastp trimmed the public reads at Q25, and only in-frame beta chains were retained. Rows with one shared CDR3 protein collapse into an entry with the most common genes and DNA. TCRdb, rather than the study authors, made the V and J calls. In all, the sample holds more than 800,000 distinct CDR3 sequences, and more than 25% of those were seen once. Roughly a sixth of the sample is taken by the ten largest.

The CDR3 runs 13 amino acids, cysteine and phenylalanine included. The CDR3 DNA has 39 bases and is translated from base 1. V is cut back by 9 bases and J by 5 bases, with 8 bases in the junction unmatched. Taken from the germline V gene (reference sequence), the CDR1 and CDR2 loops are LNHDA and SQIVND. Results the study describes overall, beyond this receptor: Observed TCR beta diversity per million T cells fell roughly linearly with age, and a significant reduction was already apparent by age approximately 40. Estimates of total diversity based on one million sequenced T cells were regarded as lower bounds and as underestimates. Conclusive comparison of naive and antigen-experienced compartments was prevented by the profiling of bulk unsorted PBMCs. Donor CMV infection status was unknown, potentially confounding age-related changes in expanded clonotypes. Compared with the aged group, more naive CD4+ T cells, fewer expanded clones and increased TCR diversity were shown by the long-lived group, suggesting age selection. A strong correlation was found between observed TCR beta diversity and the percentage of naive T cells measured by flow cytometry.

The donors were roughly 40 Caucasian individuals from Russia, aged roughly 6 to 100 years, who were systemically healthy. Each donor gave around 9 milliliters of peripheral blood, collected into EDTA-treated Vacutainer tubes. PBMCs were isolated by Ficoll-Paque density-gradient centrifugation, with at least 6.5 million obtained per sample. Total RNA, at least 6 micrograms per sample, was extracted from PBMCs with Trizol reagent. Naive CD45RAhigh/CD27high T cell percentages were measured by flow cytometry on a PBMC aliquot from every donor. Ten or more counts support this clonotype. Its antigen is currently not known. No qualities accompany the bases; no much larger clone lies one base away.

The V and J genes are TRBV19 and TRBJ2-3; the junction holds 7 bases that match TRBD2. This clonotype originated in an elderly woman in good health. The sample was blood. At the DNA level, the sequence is TGTGCCAGCCAGGGAGGGCTGGGAGATACGCAGTATTTT. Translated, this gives CASQGGLGDTQYF.